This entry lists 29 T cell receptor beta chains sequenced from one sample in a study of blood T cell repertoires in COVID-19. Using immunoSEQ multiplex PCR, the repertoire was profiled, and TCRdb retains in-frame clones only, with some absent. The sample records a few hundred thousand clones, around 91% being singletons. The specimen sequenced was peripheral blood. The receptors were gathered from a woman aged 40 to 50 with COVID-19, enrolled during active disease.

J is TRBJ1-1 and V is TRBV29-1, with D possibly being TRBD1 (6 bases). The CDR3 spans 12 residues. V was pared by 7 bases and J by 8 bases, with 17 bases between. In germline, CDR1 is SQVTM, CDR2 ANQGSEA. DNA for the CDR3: TGCAGCGCTGGGAGAGGGGGGGAAGAAGCTTTCTTT. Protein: CSAGRGGEEAFF.

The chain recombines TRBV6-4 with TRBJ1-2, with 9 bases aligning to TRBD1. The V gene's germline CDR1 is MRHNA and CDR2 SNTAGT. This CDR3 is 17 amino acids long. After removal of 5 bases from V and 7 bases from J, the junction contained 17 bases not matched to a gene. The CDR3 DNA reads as TGTGCCAGCAGTTCCAAGCCGGGACAGGGATCTTGGGTTGGCTACACCTTC. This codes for CASSSKPGQGSWVGYTF.

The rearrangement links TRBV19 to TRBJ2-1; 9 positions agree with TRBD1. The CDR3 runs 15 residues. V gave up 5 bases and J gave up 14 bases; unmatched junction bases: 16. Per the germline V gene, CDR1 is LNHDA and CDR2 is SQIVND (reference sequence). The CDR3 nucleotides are TGTGCCAGTAGTTTGGGGGCCAAAGGACAGGGGAGGGAGTTCTTC. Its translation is CASSLGAKGQGREFF.

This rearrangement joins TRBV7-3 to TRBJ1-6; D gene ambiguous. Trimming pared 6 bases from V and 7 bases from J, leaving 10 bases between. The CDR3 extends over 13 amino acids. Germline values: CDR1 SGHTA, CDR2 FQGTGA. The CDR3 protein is CASSLDGNSPLHF. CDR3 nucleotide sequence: TGTGCCAGCAGTTTAGACGGGAATTCACCCCTCCACTTT.

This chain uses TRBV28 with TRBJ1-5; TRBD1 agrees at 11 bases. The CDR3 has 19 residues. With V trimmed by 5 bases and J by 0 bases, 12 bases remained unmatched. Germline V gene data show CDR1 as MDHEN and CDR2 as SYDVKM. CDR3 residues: CASSPPGTGGTYSNQPQHF. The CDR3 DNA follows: TGTGCCAGCAGTCCGCCCGGGACAGGGGGGACATATAGCAATCAGCCCCAGCATTTT.

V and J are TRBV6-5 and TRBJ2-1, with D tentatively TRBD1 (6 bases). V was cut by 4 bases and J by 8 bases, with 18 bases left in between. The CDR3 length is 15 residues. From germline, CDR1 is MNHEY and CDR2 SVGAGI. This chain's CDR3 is CASSSVPGHIDEQFF. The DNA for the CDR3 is TGTGCCAGCAGTTCCGTCCCGGGACATATCGATGAGCAGTTCTTC.

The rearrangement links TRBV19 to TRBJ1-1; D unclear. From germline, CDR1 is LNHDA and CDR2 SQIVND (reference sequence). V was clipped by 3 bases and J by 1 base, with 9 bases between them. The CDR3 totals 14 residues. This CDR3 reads CASSIRTANTEAFF. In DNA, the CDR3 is TGTGCCAGTAGTATCAGAACCGCGAACACTGAAGCTTTCTTT.

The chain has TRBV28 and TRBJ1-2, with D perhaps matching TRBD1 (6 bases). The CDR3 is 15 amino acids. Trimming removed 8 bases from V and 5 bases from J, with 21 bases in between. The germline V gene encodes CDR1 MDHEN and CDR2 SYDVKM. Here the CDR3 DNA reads TGTGCCAGCTATACGGGACGGGGGGCGCGTTATGGCTACACCTTC. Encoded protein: CASYTGRGARYGYTF.

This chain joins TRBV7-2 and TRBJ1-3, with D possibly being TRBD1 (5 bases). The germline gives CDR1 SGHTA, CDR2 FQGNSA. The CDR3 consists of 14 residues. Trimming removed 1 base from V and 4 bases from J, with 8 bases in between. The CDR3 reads CASSLDRGGNTIYF. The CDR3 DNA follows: TGTGCCAGCAGCTTAGATCGGGGGGGAAACACCATATATTTT.

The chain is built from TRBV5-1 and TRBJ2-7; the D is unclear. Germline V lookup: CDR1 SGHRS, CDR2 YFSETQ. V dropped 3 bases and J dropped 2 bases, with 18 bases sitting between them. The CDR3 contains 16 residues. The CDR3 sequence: CASSSGFPGPAYEQYF. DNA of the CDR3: TGCGCCAGCAGCTCCGGGTTCCCCGGCCCGGCCTACGAGCAGTACTTC.

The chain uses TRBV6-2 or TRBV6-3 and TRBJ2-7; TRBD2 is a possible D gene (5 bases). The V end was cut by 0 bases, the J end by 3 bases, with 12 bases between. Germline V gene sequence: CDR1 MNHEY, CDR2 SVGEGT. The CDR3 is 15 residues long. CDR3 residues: CASSYSGGGYYEQYF. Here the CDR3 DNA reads TGTGCCAGCAGTTACTCCGGCGGAGGCTACTACGAGCAGTACTTC.

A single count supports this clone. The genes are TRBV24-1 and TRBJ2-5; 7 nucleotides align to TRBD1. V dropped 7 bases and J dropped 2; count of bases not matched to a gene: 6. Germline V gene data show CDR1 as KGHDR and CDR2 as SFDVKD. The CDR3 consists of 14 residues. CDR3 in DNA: TGTGCCACCAGCCGGACAGGTGCGCAAGAGACCCAGTACTTC. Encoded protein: CATSRTGAQETQYF.

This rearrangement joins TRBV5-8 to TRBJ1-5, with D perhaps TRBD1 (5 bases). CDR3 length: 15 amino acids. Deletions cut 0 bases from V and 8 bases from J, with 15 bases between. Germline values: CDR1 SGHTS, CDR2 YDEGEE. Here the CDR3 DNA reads TGTGCCAGCAGCTTGGAAGGGACGGGAGGAGAGCCCCAGCATTTT. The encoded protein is CASSLEGTGGEPQHF.

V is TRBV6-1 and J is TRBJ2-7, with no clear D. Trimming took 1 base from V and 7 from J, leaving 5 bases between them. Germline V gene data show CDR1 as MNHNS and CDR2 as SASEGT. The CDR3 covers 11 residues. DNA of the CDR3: TGTGCCAGCAGTGAAGTACAGGAGCAGTACTTC. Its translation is CASSEVQEQYF.

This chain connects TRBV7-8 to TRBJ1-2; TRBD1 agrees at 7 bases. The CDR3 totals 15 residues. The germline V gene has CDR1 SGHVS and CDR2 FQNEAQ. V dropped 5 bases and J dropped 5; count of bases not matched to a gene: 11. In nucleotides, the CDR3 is TGTGCCAGCAGCCGAGACGACAGGGTGGGATATGGCTACACCTTC. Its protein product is CASSRDDRVGYGYTF.

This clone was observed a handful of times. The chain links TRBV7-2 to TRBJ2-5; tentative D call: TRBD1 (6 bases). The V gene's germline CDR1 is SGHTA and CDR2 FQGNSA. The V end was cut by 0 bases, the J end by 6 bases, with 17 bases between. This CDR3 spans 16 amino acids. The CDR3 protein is CASSLAQGPLSKTQYF. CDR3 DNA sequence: TGTGCCAGCAGCTTAGCGCAGGGGCCCCTCTCCAAGACCCAGTACTTC.

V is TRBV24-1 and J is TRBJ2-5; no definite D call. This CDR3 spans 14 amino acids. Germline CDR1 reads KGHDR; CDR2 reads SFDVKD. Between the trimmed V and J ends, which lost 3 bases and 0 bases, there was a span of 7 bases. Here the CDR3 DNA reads TGTGCCACCAGTGATCCGGGTCACCAAGAGACCCAGTACTTC. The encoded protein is CATSDPGHQETQYF.

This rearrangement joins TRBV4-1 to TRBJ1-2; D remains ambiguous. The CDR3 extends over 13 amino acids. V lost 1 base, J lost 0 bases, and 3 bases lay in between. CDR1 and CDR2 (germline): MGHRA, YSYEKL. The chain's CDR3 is CASSQAANYGYTF. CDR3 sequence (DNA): TGCGCCAGCAGCCAAGCAGCTAACTATGGCTACACCTTC.

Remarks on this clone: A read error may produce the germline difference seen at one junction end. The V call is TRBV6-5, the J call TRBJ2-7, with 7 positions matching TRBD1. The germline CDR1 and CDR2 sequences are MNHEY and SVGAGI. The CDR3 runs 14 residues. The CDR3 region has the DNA TGTGCCAGCAGGTACTCAGGGGGCTCCTACGAGCAGTACTTC. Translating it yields CASRYSGGSYEQYF.

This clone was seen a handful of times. The CDR3 region is CAWGPGQSGNTIYF. The CDR3 coding sequence is TGTGCCTGGGGCCCGGGACAGTCAGGAAACACCATATATTTT. This chain connects TRBV30 to TRBJ1-3, with TRBD1 identical over 7 bases. Trimming removed 5 bases from V and 4 bases from J; junction bases left unmatched: 8. This CDR3 comprises 14 residues. Per the germline V gene, CDR1 is GTSNPN and CDR2 is SVGIG (reference sequence). The whole variable domain, remainder taken from reference TRBV30 and TRBJ1-3, is SQTIHQWPATLVQPVGSPLSLECTVEGTSNPNLYWYRQAAGRGLQLLFYSVGIGQISSEVPQNLSASRPQDRQFILSSKKLLLSDSGFYLCAWGPGQSGNTIYFGEGSWLTVV.

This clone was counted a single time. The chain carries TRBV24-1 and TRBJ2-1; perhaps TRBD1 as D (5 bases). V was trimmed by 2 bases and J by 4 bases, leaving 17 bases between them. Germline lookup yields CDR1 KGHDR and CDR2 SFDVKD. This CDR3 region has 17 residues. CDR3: CATSDSRSRAGYNEQFF. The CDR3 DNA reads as TGTGCCACCAGTGATTCCCGGAGCAGGGCAGGTTACAATGAGCAGTTCTTC.

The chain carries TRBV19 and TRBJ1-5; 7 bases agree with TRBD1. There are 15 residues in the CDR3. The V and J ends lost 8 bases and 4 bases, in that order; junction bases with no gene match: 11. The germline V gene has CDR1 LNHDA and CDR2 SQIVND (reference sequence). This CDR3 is CASATDREGNQPQHF. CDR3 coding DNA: TGTGCCAGTGCAACCGACAGGGAAGGGAATCAGCCCCAGCATTTT.

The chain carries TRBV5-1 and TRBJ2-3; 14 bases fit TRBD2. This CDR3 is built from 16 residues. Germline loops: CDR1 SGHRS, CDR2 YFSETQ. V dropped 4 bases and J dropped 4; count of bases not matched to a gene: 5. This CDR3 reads CASSPGLAGAADTQYF. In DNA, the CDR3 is TGCGCCAGCAGCCCGGGACTAGCGGGAGCCGCAGATACGCAGTATTTT.

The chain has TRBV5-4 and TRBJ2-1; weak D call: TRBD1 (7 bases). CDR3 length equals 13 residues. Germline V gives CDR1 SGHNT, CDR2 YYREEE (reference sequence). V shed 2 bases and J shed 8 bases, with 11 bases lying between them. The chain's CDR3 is CASSLDREDEQFF. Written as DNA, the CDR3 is TGTGCCAGCAGCTTAGACAGGGAGGATGAGCAGTTCTTC.

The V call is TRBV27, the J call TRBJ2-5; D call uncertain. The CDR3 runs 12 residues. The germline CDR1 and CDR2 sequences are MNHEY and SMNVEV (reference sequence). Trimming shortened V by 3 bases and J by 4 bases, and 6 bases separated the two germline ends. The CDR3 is CASSFTGETQYF. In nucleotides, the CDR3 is TGTGCCAGCAGTTTCACGGGAGAGACCCAGTACTTC.

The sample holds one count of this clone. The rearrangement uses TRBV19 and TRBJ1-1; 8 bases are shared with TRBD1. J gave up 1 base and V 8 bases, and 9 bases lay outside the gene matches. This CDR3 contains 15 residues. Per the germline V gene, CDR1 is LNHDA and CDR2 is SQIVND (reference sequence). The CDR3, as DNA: TGTGCCAGTGCCGGGACAGGAGCCCCGAACACTGAAGCTTTCTTT. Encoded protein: CASAGTGAPNTEAFF. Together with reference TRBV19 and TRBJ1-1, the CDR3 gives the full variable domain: DGGITQSPKYLFRKEGQNVTLSCEQNLNHDAMYWYRQDPGQGLRLIYYSQIVNDFQKGDIAEGYSVSREKKESFPLTVTSAQKNPTAFYLCASAGTGAPNTEAFFGQGTRLTVV.

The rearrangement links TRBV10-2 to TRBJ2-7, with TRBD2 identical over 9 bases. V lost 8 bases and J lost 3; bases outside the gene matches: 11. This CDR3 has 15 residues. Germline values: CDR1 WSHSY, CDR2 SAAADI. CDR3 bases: TGCGCCAGCGGCGAGGGGCTAGCGGGACTCTACGAGCAGTACTTC. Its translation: CASGEGLAGLYEQYF.

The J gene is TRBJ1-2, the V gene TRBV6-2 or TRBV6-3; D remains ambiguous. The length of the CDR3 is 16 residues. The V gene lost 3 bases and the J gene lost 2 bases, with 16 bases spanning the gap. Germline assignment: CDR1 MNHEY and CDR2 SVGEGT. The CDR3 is CASSYSTWRNNYGYTF. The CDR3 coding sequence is TGTGCCAGCAGTTATAGCACGTGGAGGAACAACTATGGCTACACCTTC.

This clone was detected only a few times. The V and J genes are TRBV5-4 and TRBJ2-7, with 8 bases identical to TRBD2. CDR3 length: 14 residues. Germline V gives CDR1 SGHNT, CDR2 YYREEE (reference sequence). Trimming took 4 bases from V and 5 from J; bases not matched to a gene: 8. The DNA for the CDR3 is TGTGCCAGCAGCCCCGGACTAGCTAGGGACGAGCAGTACTTC. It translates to CASSPGLARDEQYF.